This TCR beta chain was profiled in a study of T cells in Graves' hyperthyroidism and ophthalmopathy. This clonotype was recorded many times. Amplified TCR beta CDR3 regions came from RNA transcripts. TCR CDR3 underwent first-round RT-PCR with the HTBI primer set. TCRdb independently ran MiXCR on the multiplex PCR reads; one entry per CDR3 protein. The sample includes around 520,000 distinct CDR3 sequences, approximately 14% seen only once; the top ten take approximately 15%. This CDR3 is 12 amino acids long. V lost 7 bases, J lost 3 bases, and 13 bases lay in between. Germline CDR1 reads SQVTM; CDR2 reads ANQGSEA.

The sample taken for sequencing was blood. The source of this sequence is a woman aged 40-49 years with Graves' hyperthyroidism. The chain combines TRBV29-1 with TRBJ2-7; TRBD1 might be the D (6 bases). CDR3 amino acids: CSAAGEYYEQYF. CDR3 in DNA: TGCAGCGCGGCAGGGGAATACTACGAGCAGTACTTC.